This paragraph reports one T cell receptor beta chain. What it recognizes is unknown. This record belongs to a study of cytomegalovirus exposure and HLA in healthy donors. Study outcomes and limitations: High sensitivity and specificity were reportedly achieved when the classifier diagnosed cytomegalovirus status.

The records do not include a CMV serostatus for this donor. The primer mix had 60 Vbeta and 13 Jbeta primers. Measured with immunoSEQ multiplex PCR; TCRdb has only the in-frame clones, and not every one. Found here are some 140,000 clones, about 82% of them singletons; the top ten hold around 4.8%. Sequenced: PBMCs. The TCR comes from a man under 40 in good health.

CDR3: CASSQEGQGVTNTEAFF. The CDR3 DNA is TGCGCCAGCAGCCAAGAGGGACAGGGGGTTACGAACACTGAAGCTTTCTTT. The J gene is TRBJ1-1, the V gene TRBV4-3, with 11 bases lining up with TRBD1. The CDR3 consists of 17 residues. V lost 0 bases and J lost 1; bases outside the gene matches: 4. Germline CDR1 reads LGHNA; CDR2 reads YSLEER.